The 26 T cell receptor beta chains below come from one sample, sequenced in a study of beta chain features in type 1 diabetes. Points from the study as a whole: Shortening of TCRB CDR3s, moderate but significant, appeared in all four CD4+ subsets of Type 1 diabetes patients.

Expressed TCRB transcripts were sequenced, since all the RNA that had been isolated was reverse transcribed. Using immunoSEQ multiplex PCR, the repertoire was profiled, and TCRdb retains in-frame clones only, with some absent. The sample records around 600,000 clones, approximately 13% being singletons. No antigen is known for these receptors. Sequenced material: naive CD4+ T cells from blood. The receptors were sampled from a man between 25 and 39 years old with type 1 diabetes.

This clone has a handful of counts. This rearrangement joins TRBV7-9 to TRBJ2-1, with 10 bases lining up with TRBD2. The CDR3 covers 12 residues. CDR1 and CDR2 from the germline V gene are SEHNR and FQNEAQ (reference sequence). After removal of 2 bases from V and 14 bases from J, the junction contained 3 bases not matched to a gene. Here the CDR3 reads CASSLSGGAEFF. CDR3 bases: TGTGCCAGCAGCTTAAGCGGGGGGGCCGAGTTCTTC.

This clone appeared a few times. The gene calls are TRBV30 and TRBJ2-1; 7 nucleotides line up with TRBD2. In germline, CDR1 is GTSNPN, CDR2 SVGIG (reference sequence). V was pared by 4 bases and J by 5 bases, with 14 bases of the junction left unmatched. CDR3 length: 16 residues. CDR3 in DNA: TGTGCCTGGACACCCGGGACTACAACCCCTAACAATGAGCAGTTCTTC. Its translation: CAWTPGTTTPNNEQFF. Combining the CDR3 with reference TRBV30 and TRBJ2-1 gives the whole variable domain SQTIHQWPATLVQPVGSPLSLECTVEGTSNPNLYWYRQAAGRGLQLLFYSVGIGQISSEVPQNLSASRPQDRQFILSSKKLLLSDSGFYLCAWTPGTTTPNNEQFFGPGTRLTVL.

This clone has just a few counts. V gene TRBV28 combines with J gene TRBJ2-6, with unresolved D. Trimming took off 5 bases at V and 0 bases at J, with 8 bases between the two ends. CDR1 and CDR2 from the germline V gene are MDHEN and SYDVKM. There are 15 residues in the CDR3. The CDR3 DNA sequence: TGTGCCAGCAGTAAGGGTGACTCTGGGGCCAACGTCCTGACTTTC. It yields the protein CASSKGDSGANVLTF.

This clone was seen only once. The J gene is TRBJ1-3, the V gene TRBV11-2; a possible D gene is TRBD1 (5 bases). The CDR3 sequence is 15 residues long. Germline CDR1 reads SGHAT; CDR2 reads FQNNGV. V was trimmed by 5 bases and J by 0 bases, leaving 11 bases between them. Here the CDR3 reads CASSTTAYSGNTIYF. In DNA form, the CDR3 reads TGTGCCAGCAGCACGACAGCTTACTCTGGAAACACCATATATTTT.

A remark on this clone: The junction shows a germline mismatch at one end, possibly a read error. J is TRBJ2-3 and V is TRBV19; TRBD1 is a possible D gene (5 bases). The CDR3 spans 13 residues. Germline CDR1 and CDR2: LNHDA and SQIVND (reference sequence). CDR3 DNA sequence: TGTGCCAGTAGTTTAGACAGTCCGGATACGCAGTATTTT. Protein: CASSLDSPDTQYF.

V gene TRBV9 combines with J gene TRBJ1-4; D is possibly TRBD1 (5 bases). There are 15 residues in the CDR3. CDR1 is SGDLS, CDR2 YYNGEE, per germline. Between the trimmed V and J ends, which lost 3 bases and 8 bases, there was a span of 17 bases. This CDR3 reads CASSADPTRGEKLFF. DNA of the CDR3: TGTGCCAGCAGCGCAGACCCTACCCGGGGCGAAAAACTGTTTTTT.

The rearrangement uses TRBV29-1 and TRBJ1-2; D might be TRBD1 (5 bases). Germline V gene lookup returns CDR1 SQVTM and CDR2 ANQGSEA. V lost 8 bases to trimming and J lost 2 bases, with 12 bases between them. The CDR3 consists of 12 residues. The CDR3 bases are TGCAGCCTCTCTCGGGGGAACTATGGCTACACCTTC. It is translated as CSLSRGNYGYTF. The whole variable domain, filled in from reference TRBV29-1 and TRBJ1-2, reads SAVISQKPSRDICQRGTSLTIQCQVDSQVTMMFWYRQQPGQSLTLIATANQGSEATYESGFVIDKFPISRPNLTFSTLTVSNMSPEDSSIYLCSLSRGNYGYTFGSGTRLTVV.

To note about this clone: The same CDR3 arises from other DNA sequences in this sample as well. The CDR3 DNA reads TGCGCCAGCAGCTTGGGGACAGGGAGAGAGACCCAGTACTTC. This gives the protein CASSLGTGRETQYF. The J gene is TRBJ2-5, the V gene TRBV5-1; 8 nucleotides align to TRBD1. V was pared by 0 bases and J by 4 bases, with 2 bases of the junction left unmatched. Germline values: CDR1 SGHRS, CDR2 YFSETQ. The CDR3 covers 14 residues. The entire variable domain, with the rest obtained from reference TRBV5-1 and TRBJ2-5, is as follows: KAGVTQTPRYLIKTRGQQVTLSCSPISGHRSVSWYQQTPGQGLQFLFEYFSETQRNKGNFPGRFSGRQFSNSRSEMNVSTLELGDSALYLCASSLGTGRETQYFGPGTRLLVL.

There are a few counts of this clone. The V and J genes are TRBV30 and TRBJ1-2, with D tentatively TRBD1 (5 bases). This CDR3 spans 12 amino acids. Trimming stripped 0 bases from V and 8 bases from J, with 10 bases between. Germline assignment: CDR1 GTSNPN and CDR2 SVGIG (reference sequence). The CDR3 region has the DNA TGTGCCTGGAGTGTGCAGGGAGGCGGCTACACCTTC. Its translation is CAWSVQGGGYTF.

This clone was recorded a few times. The chain combines TRBV6-5 with TRBJ1-5; 8 bases fit TRBD1. The CDR3 runs to 12 residues. V lost 10 bases and J lost 4; bases outside the gene matches: 3. From germline, CDR1 is MNHEY and CDR2 SVGAGI. CDR3 DNA: TGTGCCACCAGACAGGGGAATCAGCCCCAGCATTTT. Amino acid sequence: CATRQGNQPQHF.

The chain has TRBV7-2 and TRBJ1-3; the match to TRBD1 covers 8 bases. This CDR3 has 15 amino acids. The germline V gene encodes CDR1 SGHTA and CDR2 FQGNSA. The ends lost 4 bases at V and 4 bases at J; junction bases unmatched: 6. CDR3 protein: CASSSRTGQGNTIYF. Written as DNA, the CDR3 is TGTGCCAGCAGCTCGCGGACAGGGCAAGGAAACACCATATATTTT.

In this sample, this clone turned up a few times. The chain couples TRBV7-9 to TRBJ2-1; 15 bases are a match to TRBD2. The CDR3 spans 18 residues. The V gene's germline CDR1 is SEHNR and CDR2 FQNEAQ (reference sequence). V lost 7 bases to trimming and J lost 7 bases; unmatched junction nucleotides: 14. In DNA, the CDR3 is TGTGCCAGCAACCCTTCCCCGGGACTAGCGGGGGGAGGGAATGAGCAGTTCTTC. This sequence encodes CASNPSPGLAGGGNEQFF.

This chain connects TRBV5-8 to TRBJ2-1, with 9 positions matching TRBD2. This CDR3 contains 13 residues. Trimming removed 7 bases from V and 7 bases from J; junction bases left unmatched: 6. Per germline, CDR1 SGHTS and CDR2 YDEGEE. The chain's CDR3 is CASRPSGVNEQFF. In nucleotides, the CDR3 is TGTGCCAGCCGGCCTAGCGGGGTGAATGAGCAGTTCTTC.

This clone was detected only a few times. The identical CDR3 is also encoded by other nucleotide sequences in the sample. V gene TRBV7-9 combines with J gene TRBJ2-3; D is uncertain. CDR1 SEHNR and CDR2 FQNEAQ come from the germline V gene (reference sequence). The CDR3 spans 11 residues. V gave up 4 bases and J gave up 4 bases, with 3 bases separating them. The CDR3 loop reads CASSSPDTQYF. The CDR3 DNA reads TGTGCCAGCAGCTCGCCAGATACGCAGTATTTT.

The V gene is TRBV5-6, the J gene TRBJ2-3; tentatively, D is TRBD1 (6 bases). Trimming pared 0 bases from V and 5 bases from J, leaving 13 bases between. CDR1 and CDR2 from the germline V gene are SGHDT and YYEEEE. The CDR3 extends over 15 amino acids. The CDR3 region has the DNA TGTGCCAGCAGCTTGGTGGGGCAGGGGCAAGATACGCAGTATTTT. Residues: CASSLVGQGQDTQYF.

This clone came up a few times. The chain is built from TRBV9 and TRBJ2-2, with TRBD2 as a possible D gene (6 bases). V gave up 3 bases and J gave up 1 base, with 10 bases separating them. CDR3 length: 15 amino acids. Per the germline V gene, CDR1 is SGDLS and CDR2 is YYNGEE. In nucleotides, the CDR3 is TGTGCCAGCAGCGGGGGACTTCAGAACACCGGGGAGCTGTTTTTT. Encoded protein: CASSGGLQNTGELFF.

V gene TRBV28 combines with J gene TRBJ1-2, with a tentative D call TRBD1 (5 bases). The CDR3 runs 13 residues. V lost 5 bases and J lost 3, with 10 bases in between. Germline values: CDR1 MDHEN, CDR2 SYDVKM. The chain's CDR3 is CASSPQGDYGYTF. The CDR3, as DNA: TGTGCCAGCAGTCCCCAGGGCGACTATGGCTACACCTTC.

This clone was counted between two and nine times. CDR3 nucleotide sequence: TGTGCCAGCTCACCAGGCTACCAAGAGACCCAGTACTTC. This encodes CASSPGYQETQYF. The chain has TRBV18 and TRBJ2-5; D gene uncertain. CDR1 and CDR2 (germline): KGHSH, LQKENI. Trimming took 2 bases from V and 0 from J, leaving 4 bases between them. The CDR3 extends over 13 amino acids.

In its sample, this clone was seen a few times. The V call is TRBV28, the J call TRBJ2-1; D might be TRBD1 (5 bases). CDR3 size: 14 residues. Trimming removed 5 bases at V and 6 bases at J, with 14 bases between. The germline gives CDR1 MDHEN, CDR2 SYDVKM. CDR3 amino acids: CASSELDSPNEQFF. The CDR3 DNA is TGTGCCAGCAGTGAACTTGACAGCCCCAATGAGCAGTTCTTC.

Only a few counts were recorded for this clone. V gene TRBV28 combines with J gene TRBJ1-6, with TRBD1 identical over 9 bases. Per germline, CDR1 MDHEN and CDR2 SYDVKM. The CDR3 is 13 residues long. J gave up 9 bases and V 8 bases, and 5 bases lay outside the gene matches. The CDR3 region is CASLTGGGSPLHF. The CDR3 nucleotides are TGTGCCAGCCTGACAGGGGGTGGTTCACCCCTCCACTTT.

This rearrangement joins TRBV29-1 to TRBJ1-1, with 8 nucleotides matching TRBD1. Germline trimming cut 3 bases from V and 1 base from J; bases unmatched to any gene: 4. CDR1 is SQVTM and CDR2 is ANQGSEA in the germline V gene. The CDR3 runs to 14 residues. The CDR3 protein is CSVEETGANTEAFF. CDR3 nucleotides: TGCAGCGTTGAGGAGACAGGGGCGAACACTGAAGCTTTCTTT. Full variable domain (rest looked up from reference TRBV29-1 and TRBJ1-1): SAVISQKPSRDICQRGTSLTIQCQVDSQVTMMFWYRQQPGQSLTLIATANQGSEATYESGFVIDKFPISRPNLTFSTLTVSNMSPEDSSIYLCSVEETGANTEAFFGQGTRLTVV.

This clone has a handful of counts. The rearrangement uses TRBV7-2 and TRBJ2-3; weak D call: TRBD2 (6 bases). The CDR3 is made up of 14 amino acids. V lost 5 bases to trimming and J lost 6 bases, with 15 bases between them. CDR1 is SGHTA and CDR2 is FQGNSA in the germline V gene. The CDR3 sequence: CASSPAPGVDTQYF. CDR3 sequence (DNA): TGTGCCAGCAGCCCCGCTCCGGGGGTGGATACGCAGTATTTT.

This clone was counted a few times. V is TRBV18 and J is TRBJ2-1, with 7 bases lining up with TRBD1. This CDR3 is 16 amino acids long. V lost 3 bases and J lost 5; bases outside the gene matches: 10. The germline gives CDR1 KGHSH, CDR2 LQKENI. CDR3 amino acids: CASSPPTGTANNEQFF. The CDR3 DNA reads as TGTGCCAGCTCACCTCCTACCGGGACAGCGAACAATGAGCAGTTCTTC.

This clone was seen only a few times. This rearrangement joins TRBV28 to TRBJ2-2; TRBD1 matches 7 bases. CDR3 length: 14 amino acids. Trimming at V came to 6 bases and at J to 4 bases, leaving 5 bases not matched to a gene. Germline V gives CDR1 MDHEN, CDR2 SYDVKM. CDR3 amino acids: CASRDGQVTGELFF. CDR3 in DNA: TGTGCCAGCAGAGATGGACAGGTCACCGGGGAGCTGTTTTTT.

This clone turned up a few times. V is TRBV4-3 and J is TRBJ2-1; a possible D gene is TRBD2 (6 bases). V was clipped by 5 bases and J by 6 bases, with 11 bases between them. In germline, CDR1 is LGHNA, CDR2 YSLEER. The CDR3 runs 13 residues. CDR3 amino acids: CASSIRDSNEQFF. CDR3 coding DNA: TGCGCCAGCAGCATCCGGGACTCCAATGAGCAGTTCTTC.

The chain combines TRBV5-1 with TRBJ2-1, with a possible D match to TRBD1 (7 bases). Germline values: CDR1 SGHRS, CDR2 YFSETQ. The CDR3 loop spans 15 amino acids. Trimming stripped 1 base from V and 4 bases from J, with 12 bases between. The CDR3 nucleotides read TGCGCCAGCAGCTTGACAGGGGAGGTTTACAATGAGCAGTTCTTC. Its translation is CASSLTGEVYNEQFF.